Below, 19 T cell receptor beta chains from the same sample are listed, as sequenced in a study of shared clonotypes between healthy human individuals. This table comes from immunoSEQ multiplex PCR, and its TCRdb copy is limited to in-frame clones, with some not included. The sample consists of a few million clones, 85% to 95% of them appearing once. The material sequenced was naive CD4+ T cells from PBMCs. Subset indicated: CD45RA+ positively selected. The receptors were sampled from a man younger than 30 in good health. Some clones in this sample may be carry-over from other donors' samples.

V gene TRBV28 combines with J gene TRBJ2-1, with 9 bases matching TRBD2. Germline V gene sequence: CDR1 MDHEN, CDR2 SYDVKM. V trimming: 5 bases; J trimming: 3 bases; junction bases outside the gene matches: 8. The CDR3 is made up of 16 amino acids. CDR3 in DNA: TGTGCCAGCAGTCCCCTTGGCGGGAGGGTCTACAATGAGCAGTTCTTC. Translating gives CASSPLGGRVYNEQFF.

The V call is TRBV7-7, the J call TRBJ2-2; 10 nucleotides line up with TRBD1. V gave up 4 bases and J gave up 4 bases; unmatched junction bases: 3. The length of the CDR3 is 15 residues. The V gene's germline CDR1 is SSHAT and CDR2 FNYEAQ (reference sequence). CDR3 sequence reads: CASSSRTGGTGELFF. CDR3 bases: TGTGCCAGCAGCTCCCGGACAGGGGGCACCGGGGAGCTGTTTTTT.

The rearrangement uses TRBV5-1 and TRBJ2-3, with TRBD2 matching 7 bases. Germline lookup yields CDR1 SGHRS and CDR2 YFSETQ. Trimming removed 3 bases from V and 4 bases from J; junction bases left unmatched: 5. The CDR3 has 14 residues. This chain's CDR3 is CASSWQGGADTQYF. CDR3 coding DNA: TGCGCCAGCAGCTGGCAGGGAGGGGCAGATACGCAGTATTTT.

The rearrangement links TRBV7-8 to TRBJ2-7; D may correspond to TRBD1 or TRBD2 (5 bases each). Germline loops: CDR1 SGHVS, CDR2 FQNEAQ. V lost 8 bases, J lost 3 bases, and 23 bases lay in between. The CDR3 contains 16 residues. Here the CDR3 reads CASAKIGPGRSYEQYF. In nucleotides, the CDR3 is TGTGCCAGCGCGAAAATTGGGCCGGGGCGGAGCTACGAGCAGTACTTC.

The chain recombines TRBV29-1 with TRBJ2-3; D gene ambiguous. Germline CDR1 is SQVTM and CDR2 is ANQGSEA. V was trimmed by 0 bases and J by 2 bases, leaving 9 bases between them. This CDR3 has 14 amino acids. The CDR3 sequence: CSVEDAVITDTQYF. The CDR3 DNA is TGCAGCGTTGAAGACGCCGTTATCACAGATACGCAGTATTTT.

V and J are TRBV4-3 and TRBJ1-4; unclear D gene. The V gene's germline CDR1 is LGHNA and CDR2 YSLEER. The V gene lost 0 bases and the J gene lost 4 bases, with 18 bases spanning the gap. The CDR3 is 18 amino acids. As DNA, the CDR3 is TGCGCCAGCAGCCAAGATTTGTACCAAACGGCCTTTAATGAAAAACTGTTTTTT. It specifies CASSQDLYQTAFNEKLFF.

The chain is built from TRBV7-3 and TRBJ2-5, with 10 bases matching TRBD1. The CDR3 runs 14 residues. Germline CDR1 SGHTA, CDR2 FQGTGA. J was trimmed by 5 bases and V by 5 bases; bases with no gene match: 5. CDR3 residues: CASSRTGGRETQYF. The CDR3 bases are TGTGCCAGCAGCCGGACAGGGGGACGGGAGACCCAGTACTTC. The full variable domain, its missing parts supplied by reference TRBV7-3 and TRBJ2-5, is GAGVSQTPSNKVTEKGKYVELRCDPISGHTALYWYRQSLGQGPEFLIYFQGTGAADDSGLPNDRFFAVRPEGSVSTLKIQRTERGDSAVYLCASSRTGGRETQYFGPGTRLLVL.

This chain connects TRBV2 to TRBJ1-1; the match to TRBD1 covers 12 bases. The CDR3 length is 15 residues. With V trimmed by 7 bases and J by 4 bases, 7 bases remained unmatched. From germline, CDR1 is SNHLY and CDR2 FYNNEI. The CDR3 DNA reads as TGTGCCAGCACGGGGACAGGGGGCTTGCTCACTGAAGCTTTCTTT. Residues: CASTGTGGLLTEAFF.

This rearrangement joins TRBV6-5 to TRBJ1-2, with 8 bases lining up with TRBD1. Per the germline V gene, CDR1 is MNHEY and CDR2 is SVGAGI. The CDR3 length is 16 residues. After removal of 0 bases from V and 8 bases from J, the junction contained 11 bases not matched to a gene. The CDR3 sequence is CASSYSSGQVVAGYTF. CDR3 DNA sequence: TGTGCCAGCAGTTACTCTTCGGGACAGGTGGTGGCGGGCTACACCTTC.

The chain recombines TRBV29-1 with TRBJ2-1; a weak D match, TRBD2 (6 bases). The V end was cut by 6 bases, the J end by 0 bases, with 12 bases between. The germline V gene encodes CDR1 SQVTM and CDR2 ANQGSEA. This CDR3 has 14 amino acids. The CDR3 nucleotides are TGCAGCGTCCCGGGGGTGGGCTCCTACAATGAGCAGTTCTTC. This sequence encodes CSVPGVGSYNEQFF.

J is TRBJ2-5 and V is TRBV5-4; the D is unclear. The CDR3 is 13 residues long. Trimming removed 1 base at V and 2 bases at J, with 6 bases between. Germline loops: CDR1 SGHNT, CDR2 YYREEE (reference sequence). CDR3 coding DNA: TGTGCCAGCAGCTTGTCCCCACAAGAGACCCAGTACTTC. Amino acid sequence: CASSLSPQETQYF.

V gene TRBV18 combines with J gene TRBJ2-2; D ambiguous. Between the trimmed V and J ends, which lost 0 bases and 6 bases, there was a span of 14 bases. This CDR3 comprises 16 residues. Germline CDR1 and CDR2: KGHSH and LQKENI. CDR3 region: CASSPPALLRPGELFF. Here the CDR3 DNA reads TGTGCCAGCTCACCACCGGCGCTGCTTCGTCCCGGGGAGCTGTTTTTT.

The chain carries TRBV4-2 and TRBJ1-2, with D unresolved. V was trimmed by 0 bases and J by 4 bases, leaving 12 bases between them. Germline V CDR1 and CDR2: LGHNA, YNFKEQ. CDR3 length: 15 amino acids. CDR3 DNA: TGTGCCAGCAGCCAAGATCTGGAGGGAGGCTATGGCTACACCTTC. Residues: CASSQDLEGGYGYTF.

The chain links TRBV5-6 to TRBJ1-6; 8 bases match TRBD1. The CDR3 is made up of 15 amino acids. V shed 4 bases and J 7 bases; nucleotides not matched to a gene: 7. The germline CDR1 and CDR2 sequences are SGHDT and YYEEEE. CDR3 DNA sequence: TGTGCCAGCAGCCACGGGACAGGTGGGAATTCACCCCTCCACTTT. Translation: CASSHGTGGNSPLHF.

This clone appeared once. The rearrangement links TRBV25-1 to TRBJ2-7; D remains ambiguous. Trimming removed 2 bases at V and 0 bases at J, with 11 bases between. Germline V gives CDR1 MGHDK, CDR2 SYGVNS. The CDR3 has 15 amino acids. The CDR3 region is CASSEGQAYSYEQYF. In DNA, the CDR3 is TGTGCCAGCAGTGAAGGTCAGGCTTACTCCTACGAGCAGTACTTC.

The rearrangement uses TRBV6-6 and TRBJ2-7; D ambiguous. Trimming shortened V by 5 bases and J by 5 bases, and 13 bases separated the two germline ends. This CDR3 has 13 amino acids. Germline V gene lookup returns CDR1 MNHNY and CDR2 SVGAGI (reference sequence). In DNA, the CDR3 is TGTGCCAGCAGTCCCCTAGGAGCCCACGAGCAGTACTTC. Protein sequence: CASSPLGAHEQYF.

With respect to this clone: Other DNA sequences in the sample encode the same CDR3. The chain is built from TRBV5-1 and TRBJ1-2, with D possibly matching TRBD1 (5 bases). Trimming shortened V by 2 bases and J by 2 bases, and 7 bases separated the two germline ends. There are 13 residues in the CDR3. Germline loops: CDR1 SGHRS, CDR2 YFSETQ. The DNA of the CDR3 is TGCGCCAGCAGCTTTCCAGGGAACTATGGCTACACCTTC. This translates into CASSFPGNYGYTF.

This clone occurred once. This chain links TRBV19 with TRBJ2-2, with D uncertain. Looked up from germline, CDR1 is LNHDA and CDR2 is SQIVND (reference sequence). There are 12 residues in the CDR3. V was pared by 4 bases and J by 7 bases, with 7 bases between. CDR3 bases: TGTGCCAGTAGTAAGTGGGGCGGGGAGCTGTTTTTT. Encoded protein: CASSKWGGELFF.

The chain combines TRBV10-2 with TRBJ2-7; D is ambiguous. Germline CDR1 and CDR2: WSHSY and SAAADI. This CDR3 has 16 amino acids. Trimming left V 3 bases short and J 3 bases short, with 18 bases between. For the CDR3, the DNA is TGCGCCAGCAGTGATTGGCAGGCCTCCCACCTCTACGAGCAGTACTTC. It codes for CASSDWQASHLYEQYF.